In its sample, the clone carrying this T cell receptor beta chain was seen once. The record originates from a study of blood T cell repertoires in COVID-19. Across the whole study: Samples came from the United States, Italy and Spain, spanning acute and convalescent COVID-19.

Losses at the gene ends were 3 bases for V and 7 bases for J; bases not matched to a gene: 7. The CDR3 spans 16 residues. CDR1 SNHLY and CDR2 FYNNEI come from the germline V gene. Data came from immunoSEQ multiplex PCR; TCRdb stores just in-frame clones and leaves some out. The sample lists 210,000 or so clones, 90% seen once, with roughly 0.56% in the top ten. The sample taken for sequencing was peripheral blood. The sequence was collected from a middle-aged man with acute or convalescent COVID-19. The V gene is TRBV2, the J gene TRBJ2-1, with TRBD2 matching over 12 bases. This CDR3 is CASSEASGGARNEQFF. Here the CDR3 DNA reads TGTGCCAGCAGTGAGGCTAGCGGGGGGGCCCGGAATGAGCAGTTCTTC.